This note documents a single T cell receptor beta chain sequence. This clone has only a few counts. No cognate antigen has been identified for it. No much larger clone exists at a distance of one base, and base qualities are not known. Collaborating institutions collected whole blood in K2EDTA tubes following their own protocols. Collaborator samples were shipped for TCRbeta analysis as frozen whole blood, isolated PBMCs, or DNA extracted from either sample type. TCRbeta CDR3 regions were amplified from genomic DNA by means of the immunoSEQ Assay, a bias-controlled multiplex PCR. Turning to the authors' computational methods: The number of nucleated cells in each sample was estimated from the amplification of reference gene primers within the assay. To quantify the absolute abundance of each unique TCRbeta CDR3 rearrangement, sequence reads were collapsed and filtered. Productive Simpson clonality was computed per sample as the square root of Simpson's diversity index over productive rearrangements. In TCRdb, the immuneACCESS table is reduced to in-frame sequences with V and J assigned. These tables do not hold every clone; where another copy was compared, an unresolved V gene accounts for under half, and the others remain unexplained. D and trimming come from the DNA, and the V and J calls and clone size come from that table. Across this sample there are over 100,000 clones, with more than 80% seen only once. Jointly, the top ten make up roughly a quarter of the sample.

This entry belongs to a study of blood T cell repertoires in COVID-19 (dated by TCRdb to about 2020). Some background on the complete study: The collaborator samples originated in the United States, Italy and Spain and spanned the acute and convalescent phases of COVID-19. The repertoires were made available in a free public database intended to serve as a resource for research on the immune response to SARS-CoV-2. The material from the prospective study consisted of cDNA or gDNA derived from T cells, B-cell-depleted T cells, or PBMCs. Sample metadata almost always included a de-identified subject ID, COVID-19 status, age in years and sex. Subjects who had been exposed to COVID-19, were actively infected with it, or had recovered from it provided the deeply sampled blood TCRbeta repertoires that made up the dataset. HLA class I and class II types, where available, came from metadata supplied by the sample provider rather than from assay-based typing. The samples were drawn from two sources: the first 160 participants of the ongoing ImmuneRACE study, and 1,200 or so subjects contributed by 6 global collaborators. Results and caveats for the whole study, not just this receptor: How much clinical and demographic metadata was included differed by source and by participant, and the metadata was provided uncurated.

In the germline V gene, CDR1 corresponds to SGHRS and CDR2 to YFSETQ. Here V drops 4 bases and J drops 1 base, and the junction holds 8 bases not matched to any gene. Counted from cysteine to valine, this CDR3 has 15 amino acids. Only the CDR3 DNA is retained, 45 bases long and in frame from the first base. The chain employs TRBV5-1 and TRBJ2-7; 7 junctional bases match TRBD1. Sequenced: peripheral blood. This TCR derives from a man in his sixties with acute or convalescent COVID-19. The base sequence is TGCGCCAGCAGCCCTCAGACAGGGAGTTCCTACGAGCAGTACGTC. This sequence encodes CASSPQTGSSYEQYV.